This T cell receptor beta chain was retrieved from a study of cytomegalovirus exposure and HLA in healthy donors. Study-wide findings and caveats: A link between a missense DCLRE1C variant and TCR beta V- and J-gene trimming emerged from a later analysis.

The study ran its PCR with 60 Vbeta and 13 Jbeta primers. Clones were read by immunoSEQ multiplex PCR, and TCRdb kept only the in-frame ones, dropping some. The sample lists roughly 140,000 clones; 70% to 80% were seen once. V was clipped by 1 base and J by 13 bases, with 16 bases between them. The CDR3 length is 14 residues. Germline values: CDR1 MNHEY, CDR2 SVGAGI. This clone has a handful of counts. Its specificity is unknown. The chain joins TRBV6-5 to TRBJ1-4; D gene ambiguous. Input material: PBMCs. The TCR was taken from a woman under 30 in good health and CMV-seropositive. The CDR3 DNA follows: TGTGCCAGCAGTTACTATAGGGCGTCGGAGGCACTGTTTTTT. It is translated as CASSYYRASEALFF.